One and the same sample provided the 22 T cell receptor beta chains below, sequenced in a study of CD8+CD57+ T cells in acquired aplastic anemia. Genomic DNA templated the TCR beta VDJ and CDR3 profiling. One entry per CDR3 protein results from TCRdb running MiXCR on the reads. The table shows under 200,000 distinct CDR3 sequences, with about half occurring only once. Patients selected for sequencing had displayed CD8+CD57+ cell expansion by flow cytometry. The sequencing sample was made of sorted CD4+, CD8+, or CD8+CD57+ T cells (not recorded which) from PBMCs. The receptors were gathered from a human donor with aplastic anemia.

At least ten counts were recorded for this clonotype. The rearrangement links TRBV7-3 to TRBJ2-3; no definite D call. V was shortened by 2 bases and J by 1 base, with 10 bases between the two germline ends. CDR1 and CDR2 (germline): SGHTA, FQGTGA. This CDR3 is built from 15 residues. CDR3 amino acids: CASSLGNGRTDTQYF. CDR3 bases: TGTGCCAGCAGCTTAGGGAACGGCCGCACAGATACGCAGTATTTT.

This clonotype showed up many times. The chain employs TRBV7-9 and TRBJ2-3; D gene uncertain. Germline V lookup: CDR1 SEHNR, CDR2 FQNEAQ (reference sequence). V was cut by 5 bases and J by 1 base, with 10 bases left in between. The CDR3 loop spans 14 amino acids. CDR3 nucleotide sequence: TGTGCCAGCAGCCGATCTCCCGGCACAGATACGCAGTATTTT. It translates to CASSRSPGTDTQYF.

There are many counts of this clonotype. CDR3: CASSARTTSLEQYF. Written as DNA, the CDR3 is TGTGCCAGCAGCGCCAGAACGACCTCCCTCGAGCAGTACTTC. The J gene is TRBJ2-7, the V gene TRBV27; D gene ambiguous. The germline V gene encodes CDR1 MNHEY and CDR2 SMNVEV (reference sequence). V was shortened by 6 bases and J by 6 bases, with 18 bases between the two germline ends. CDR3 length equals 14 residues.

The CDR3 region is CSAPRMNTEAFF. In DNA, the CDR3 is TGCAGTGCCCCTCGCATGAACACTGAAGCTTTCTTT. This chain uses TRBV20-1 with TRBJ1-1; D gene ambiguous. Between the trimmed V and J ends, which lost 6 bases and 0 bases, there was a span of 8 bases. The CDR3 is made up of 12 amino acids. Per the germline V gene, CDR1 is DFQATT and CDR2 is SNEGSKA (reference sequence).

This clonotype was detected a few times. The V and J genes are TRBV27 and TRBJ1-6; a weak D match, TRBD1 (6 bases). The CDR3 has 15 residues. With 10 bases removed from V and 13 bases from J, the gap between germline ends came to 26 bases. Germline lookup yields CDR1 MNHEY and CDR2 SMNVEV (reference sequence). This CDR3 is CATSWGGIPQDPLHF. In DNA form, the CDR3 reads TGTGCCACTAGTTGGGGGGGCATCCCACAGGATCCCCTCCACTTT.

The CDR3 coding sequence is TGTGCCAGCAGCTTATATCGGCCACCCACACTTGGCTACACCTTC. Amino acid sequence: CASSLYRPPTLGYTF. V usage is TRBV19 and J usage is TRBJ1-2; D not certain. The ends were cut back, 9 bases at V and 7 bases at J, with 24 bases in the middle. Germline V lookup: CDR1 LNHDA, CDR2 SQIVND (reference sequence). The CDR3 spans 15 residues.

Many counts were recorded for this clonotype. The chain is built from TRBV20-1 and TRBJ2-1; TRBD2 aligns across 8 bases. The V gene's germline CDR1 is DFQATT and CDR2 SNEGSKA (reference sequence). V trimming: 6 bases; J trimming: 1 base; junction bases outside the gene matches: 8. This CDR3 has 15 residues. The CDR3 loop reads CSALELADSYNEQFF. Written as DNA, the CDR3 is TGCAGTGCCCTAGAACTAGCGGATTCCTACAATGAGCAGTTCTTC.

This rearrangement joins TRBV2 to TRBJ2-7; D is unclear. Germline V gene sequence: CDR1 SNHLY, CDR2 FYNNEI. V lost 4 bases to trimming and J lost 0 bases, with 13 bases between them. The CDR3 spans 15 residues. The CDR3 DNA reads TGTGCCAGCAGTGCTACCCTCCCGAGCTCCTACGAGCAGTACTTC. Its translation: CASSATLPSSYEQYF.

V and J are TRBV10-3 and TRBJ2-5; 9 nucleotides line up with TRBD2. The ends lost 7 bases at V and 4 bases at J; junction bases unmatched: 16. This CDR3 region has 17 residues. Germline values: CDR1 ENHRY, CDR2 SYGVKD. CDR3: CAITAGNPGLALETQYF. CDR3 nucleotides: TGTGCCATCACTGCCGGGAATCCAGGACTAGCGTTAGAGACCCAGTACTTC.

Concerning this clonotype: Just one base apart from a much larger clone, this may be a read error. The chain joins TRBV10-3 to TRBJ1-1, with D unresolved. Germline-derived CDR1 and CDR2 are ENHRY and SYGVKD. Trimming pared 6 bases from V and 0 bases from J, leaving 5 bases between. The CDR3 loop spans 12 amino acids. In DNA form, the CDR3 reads TGTGCCATCAGGTTAATGAACACTGAAGCTTTCTTT. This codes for CAIRLMNTEAFF.

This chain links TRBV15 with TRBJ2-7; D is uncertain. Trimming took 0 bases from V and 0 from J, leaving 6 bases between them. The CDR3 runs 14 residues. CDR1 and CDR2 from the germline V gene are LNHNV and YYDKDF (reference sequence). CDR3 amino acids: CATSRERVSYEQYF. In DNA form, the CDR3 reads TGTGCCACCAGCAGAGAAAGGGTCTCCTACGAGCAGTACTTC.

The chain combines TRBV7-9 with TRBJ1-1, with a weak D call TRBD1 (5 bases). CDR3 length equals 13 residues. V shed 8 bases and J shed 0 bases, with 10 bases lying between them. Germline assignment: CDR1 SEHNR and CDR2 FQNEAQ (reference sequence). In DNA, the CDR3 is TGTGCCAGCCTCGTGGGGGTGAACACTGAAGCTTTCTTT. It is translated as CASLVGVNTEAFF.

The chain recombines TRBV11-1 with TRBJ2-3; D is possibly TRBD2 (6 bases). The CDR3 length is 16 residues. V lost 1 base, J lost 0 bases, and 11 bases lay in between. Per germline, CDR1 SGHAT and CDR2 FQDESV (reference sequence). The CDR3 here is CASSLVAGRSTDTQYF. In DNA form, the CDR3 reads TGTGCCAGCAGCTTAGTCGCGGGGAGGAGCACAGATACGCAGTATTTT.

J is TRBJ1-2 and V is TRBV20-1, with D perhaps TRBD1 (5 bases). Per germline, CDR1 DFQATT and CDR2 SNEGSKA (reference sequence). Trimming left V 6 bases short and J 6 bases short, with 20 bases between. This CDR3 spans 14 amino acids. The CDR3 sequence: CSADSNTGSNGYTF. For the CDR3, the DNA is TGCAGTGCCGACAGCAACACGGGTTCGAATGGCTACACCTTC.

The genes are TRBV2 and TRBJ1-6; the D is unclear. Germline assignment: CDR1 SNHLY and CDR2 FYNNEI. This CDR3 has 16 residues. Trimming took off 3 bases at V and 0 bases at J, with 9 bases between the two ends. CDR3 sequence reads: CASSDHFSSYNSPLHF. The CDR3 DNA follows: TGTGCCAGCAGTGACCATTTTAGCTCCTATAATTCACCCCTCCACTTT. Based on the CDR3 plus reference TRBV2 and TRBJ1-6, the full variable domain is EPEVTQTPSHQVTQMGQEVILRCVPISNHLYFYWYRQILGQKVEFLVSFYNNEISEKSEIFDDQFSVERPDGSNFTLKIRSTKLEDSAMYFCASSDHFSSYNSPLHFGNGTRLTVT.

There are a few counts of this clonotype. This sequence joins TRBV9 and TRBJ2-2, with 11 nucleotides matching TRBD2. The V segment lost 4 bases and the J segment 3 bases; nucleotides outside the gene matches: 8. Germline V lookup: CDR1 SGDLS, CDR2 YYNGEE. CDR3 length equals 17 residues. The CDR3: CASSPQPGLADTGELFF. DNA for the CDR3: TGTGCCAGCAGCCCACAACCGGGACTAGCGGACACCGGGGAGCTGTTTTTT.

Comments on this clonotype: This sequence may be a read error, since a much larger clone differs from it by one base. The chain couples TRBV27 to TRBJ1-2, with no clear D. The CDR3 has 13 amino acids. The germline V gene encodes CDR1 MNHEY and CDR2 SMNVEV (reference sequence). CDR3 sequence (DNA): TGTGCCAGCAGTCCAGGTCCTTCGGGTGGCTGCACCTTC. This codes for CASSPGPSGGCTF.

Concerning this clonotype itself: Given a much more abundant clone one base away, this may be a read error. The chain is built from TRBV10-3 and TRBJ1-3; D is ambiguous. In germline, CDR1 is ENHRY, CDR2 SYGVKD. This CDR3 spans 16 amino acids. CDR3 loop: CASSDQTFRSGNTIYF. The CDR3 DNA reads TGTGCCAGCAGTGACCAGACATTCCGCTCTGGAAACACCATATATTTT.

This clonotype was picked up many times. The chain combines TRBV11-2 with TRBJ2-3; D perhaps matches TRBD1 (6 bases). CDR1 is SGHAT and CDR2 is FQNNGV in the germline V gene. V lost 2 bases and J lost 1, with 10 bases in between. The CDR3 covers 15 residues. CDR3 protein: CASSLSNRGTDTQYF. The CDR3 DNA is TGTGCCAGCAGCTTATCTAACAGGGGCACAGATACGCAGTATTTT.

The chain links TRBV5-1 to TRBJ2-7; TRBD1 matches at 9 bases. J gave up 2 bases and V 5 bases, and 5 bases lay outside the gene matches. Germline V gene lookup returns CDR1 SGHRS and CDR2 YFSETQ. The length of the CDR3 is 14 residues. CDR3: CASSFRDRAYEQYV. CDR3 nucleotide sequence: TGCGCCAGCAGTTTCCGGGACAGGGCCTACGAGCAGTACGTC.

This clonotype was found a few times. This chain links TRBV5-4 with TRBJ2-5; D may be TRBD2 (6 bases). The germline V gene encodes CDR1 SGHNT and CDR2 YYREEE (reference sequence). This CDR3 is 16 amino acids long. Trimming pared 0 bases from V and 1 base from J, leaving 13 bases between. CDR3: CASSLGRGRPQETQYF. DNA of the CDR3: TGTGCCAGCAGCTTGGGGAGGGGAAGACCCCAAGAGACCCAGTACTTC.

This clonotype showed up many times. The CDR3 loop reads CASSITGQGNNEQFF. CDR3 DNA: TGTGCCAGCAGCATTACGGGACAGGGGAACAATGAGCAGTTCTTC. The chain employs TRBV5-5 and TRBJ2-1; 10 positions match TRBD1. This CDR3 is built from 15 residues. Germline values: CDR1 SGHKS, CDR2 YYEKEE (reference sequence). Losses at the gene ends were 4 bases for V and 5 bases for J; bases not matched to a gene: 6.